These 13 T cell receptor beta chains were all obtained from the same sample, sequenced in a study of CXCR3-negative and CXCR3-positive naive CD8 T cells. Each TRB cDNA library was prepared by 5' RACE (with UMI labels). TCRdb reprocessed the 5' RACE reads; each CDR3 protein has one entry and no DNA is given. This sample's clone table lists approximately 39,000 distinct CDR3 sequences. Specimen: memory CD8+ T cells from blood. All receptors derive from a human donor in good health. Some clones in this sample may be carry-over from other donors' samples.

The V and J genes are TRBV6-2 or TRBV6-3 and TRBJ1-2; the TRBD1 assignment by TCRdb is unverifiable without DNA. The CDR3 is made up of 13 amino acids. Looked up from germline, CDR1 is MNHEY and CDR2 is SVGEGT. CDR3 sequence reads: CASSRGGVYGYTF.

V and J are TRBV5-1 and TRBJ2-2; lacking DNA, the TRBD2 call made by TCRdb goes unchecked. Germline V lookup: CDR1 SGHRS, CDR2 YFSETQ. The CDR3 has 14 residues. The CDR3: CASSLVSATGELFF.

The chain uses TRBV29-1 and TRBJ1-1; the TCRdb D gene call, TRBD1, has no DNA to confirm it. The length of the CDR3 is 12 residues. Germline CDR1 reads SQVTM; CDR2 reads ANQGSEA. CDR3 sequence reads: CSVAGGDTEAFF.

The chain uses TRBV4-1 and TRBJ2-7; with no DNA, the TCRdb D assignment of TRBD1 cannot be verified. The germline V gene encodes CDR1 MGHRA and CDR2 YSYEKL. The CDR3 contains 14 residues. CDR3: CASSPGQGASEQYF.

The CDR3: CASSPRTGMSSYNEQFF. V and J are TRBV11-2 and TRBJ2-1; TCRdb reports TRBD1, a call that lacks DNA to check it against. The CDR3 has 17 amino acids. CDR1 is SGHAT, CDR2 FQNNGV, per germline.

This rearrangement joins TRBV7-6 to TRBJ2-7. CDR1 is SGHVS and CDR2 is FNYEAQ in the germline V gene. The CDR3 covers 15 residues. The CDR3 region is CASSYQPGTPHEQYF.

The CDR3 protein is CASSLTNQPQHF. The chain employs TRBV5-4 and TRBJ1-5. The CDR3 length is 12 residues. Germline V lookup: CDR1 SGHNT, CDR2 YYREEE (reference sequence).

The gene calls are TRBV14 and TRBJ2-7; TCRdb reports TRBD1, a call that lacks DNA to check it against. The CDR3 loop spans 16 amino acids. Germline CDR1 and CDR2: SGHDN and FVKESK. The CDR3 region is CASSQDLTGWTYEQYF.

This chain connects TRBV7-3 to TRBJ2-3; TCRdb proposes TRBD2, but this gene call is untestable without DNA. CDR3 length: 13 residues. CDR1 and CDR2 (germline): SGHTA, FQGTGA. CDR3 amino acids: CASSTELAGAQYF.

The genes are TRBV29-1 and TRBJ2-2. Germline V lookup: CDR1 SQVTM, CDR2 ANQGSEA. This CDR3 is built from 12 residues. The CDR3 is CSVESHTGELFF.

V is TRBV7-6 and J is TRBJ1-1; the D call of TRBD1 rests on TCRdb alone, since no DNA is present to check it. Per the germline V gene, CDR1 is SGHVS and CDR2 is FNYEAQ. The CDR3 runs to 20 residues. The CDR3 protein is CASSLSASWPRGGRATEAFF.

Here the CDR3 reads CASQGWEETQYF. The rearrangement uses TRBV6-1 and TRBJ2-5; TCRdb's D gene call, TRBD1, goes unchecked for lack of DNA. This CDR3 comprises 12 residues. CDR1 is MNHNS, CDR2 SASEGT, per germline.

CDR3 loop: CASSFPGPLSTGELFF. The rearrangement joins TRBV7-9 to TRBJ2-2; the TCRdb call, TRBD2, lacks DNA for checking. The CDR3 contains 16 residues. From germline, CDR1 is SEHNR and CDR2 FQNEAQ (reference sequence). Complete variable domain (other parts from reference TRBV7-9 and TRBJ2-2): DTGVSQNPRHKITKRGQNVTFRCDPISEHNRLYWYRQTLGQGPEFLTYFQNEAQLEKSRLLSDRFSAERPKGSFSTLEIQRTEQGDSAMYLCASSFPGPLSTGELFFGEGSRLTVL.